The clone carrying this T cell receptor beta chain was counted at least ten times. The data originate from a study of Graves' ophthalmopathy and Graves' hyperthyroidism. Investigators amplified TCR beta CDR3 regions from RNA transcripts. Second-round multiplex PCR followed a first-round RT-PCR using HTBI primers. TCRdb reprocessed the multiplex PCR reads with MiXCR, giving one entry per CDR3 protein. The data contain under 350,000 distinct CDR3 sequences, roughly 15% of them seen just once; the ten biggest clones take up 9% to 15%. Germline V gene lookup returns CDR1 KGHDR and CDR2 SFDVKD. Trimming took off 9 bases at V and 0 bases at J, with 7 bases between the two ends. There are 13 residues in the CDR3.

Sequencing used peripheral blood. The chain is built from TRBV24-1 and TRBJ2-2; D is unclear. The receptor was isolated from an adult man with Graves' ophthalmopathy. The CDR3 spells CATEETNTGELFF. In DNA, the CDR3 is TGTGCCACCGAAGAGACGAACACCGGGGAGCTGTTTTTT.